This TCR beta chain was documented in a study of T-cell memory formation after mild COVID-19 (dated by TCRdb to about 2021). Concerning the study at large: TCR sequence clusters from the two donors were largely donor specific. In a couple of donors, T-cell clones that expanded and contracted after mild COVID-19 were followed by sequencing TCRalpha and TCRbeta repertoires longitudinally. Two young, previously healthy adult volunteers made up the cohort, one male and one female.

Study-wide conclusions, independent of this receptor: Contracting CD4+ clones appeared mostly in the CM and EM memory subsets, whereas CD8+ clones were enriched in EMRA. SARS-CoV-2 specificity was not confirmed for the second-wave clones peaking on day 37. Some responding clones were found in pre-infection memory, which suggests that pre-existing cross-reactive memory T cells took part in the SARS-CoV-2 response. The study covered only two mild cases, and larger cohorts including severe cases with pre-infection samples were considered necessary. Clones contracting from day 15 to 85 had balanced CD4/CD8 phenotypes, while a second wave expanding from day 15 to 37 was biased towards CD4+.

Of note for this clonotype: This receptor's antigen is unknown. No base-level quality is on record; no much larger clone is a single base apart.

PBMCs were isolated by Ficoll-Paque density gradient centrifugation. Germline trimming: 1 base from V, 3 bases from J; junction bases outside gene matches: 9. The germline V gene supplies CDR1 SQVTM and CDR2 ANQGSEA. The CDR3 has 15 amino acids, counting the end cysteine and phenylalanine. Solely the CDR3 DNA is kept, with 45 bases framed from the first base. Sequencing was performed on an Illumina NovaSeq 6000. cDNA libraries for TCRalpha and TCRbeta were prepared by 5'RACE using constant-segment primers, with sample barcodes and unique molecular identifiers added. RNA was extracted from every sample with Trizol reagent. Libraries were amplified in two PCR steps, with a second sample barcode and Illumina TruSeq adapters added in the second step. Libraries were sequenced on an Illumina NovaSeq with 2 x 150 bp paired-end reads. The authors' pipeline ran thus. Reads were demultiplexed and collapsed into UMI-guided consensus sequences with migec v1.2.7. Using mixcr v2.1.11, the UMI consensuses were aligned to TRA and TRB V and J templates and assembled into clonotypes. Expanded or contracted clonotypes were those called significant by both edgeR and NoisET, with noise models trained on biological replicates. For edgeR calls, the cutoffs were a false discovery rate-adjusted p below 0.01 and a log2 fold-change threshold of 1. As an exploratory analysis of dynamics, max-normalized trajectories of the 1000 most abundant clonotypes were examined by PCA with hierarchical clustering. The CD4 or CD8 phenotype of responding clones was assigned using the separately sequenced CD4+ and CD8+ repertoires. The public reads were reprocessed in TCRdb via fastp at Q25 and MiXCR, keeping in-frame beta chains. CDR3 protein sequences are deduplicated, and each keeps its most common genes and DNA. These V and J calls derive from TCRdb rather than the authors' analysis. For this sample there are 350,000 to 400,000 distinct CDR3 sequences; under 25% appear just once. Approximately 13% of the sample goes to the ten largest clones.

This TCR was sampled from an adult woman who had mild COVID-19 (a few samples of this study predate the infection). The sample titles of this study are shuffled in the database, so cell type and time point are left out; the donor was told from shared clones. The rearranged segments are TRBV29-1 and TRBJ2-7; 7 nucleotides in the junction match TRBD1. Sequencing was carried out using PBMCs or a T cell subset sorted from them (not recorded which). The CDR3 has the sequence CSVEGEAQGVYEQYF. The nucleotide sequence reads TGCAGCGTTGAAGGGGAAGCTCAGGGGGTCTACGAGCAGTACTTC.